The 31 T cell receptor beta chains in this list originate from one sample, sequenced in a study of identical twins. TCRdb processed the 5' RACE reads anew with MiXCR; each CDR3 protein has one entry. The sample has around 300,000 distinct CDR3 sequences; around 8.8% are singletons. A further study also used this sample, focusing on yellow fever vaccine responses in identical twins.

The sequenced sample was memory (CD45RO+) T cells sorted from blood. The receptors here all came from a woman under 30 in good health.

CDR3 amino acids: CASRNDPGLAHGELFF. Written as DNA, the CDR3 is TGTGCCAGCAGAAACGACCCAGGACTAGCCCACGGGGAGCTGTTTTTT. The chain is built from TRBV7-8 and TRBJ2-2, with 8 bases aligning to TRBD2. Trimming at V came to 6 bases and at J to 7 bases, leaving 13 bases not matched to a gene. The germline V gene encodes CDR1 SGHVS and CDR2 FQNEAQ. This CDR3 spans 16 amino acids.

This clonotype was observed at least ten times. The DNA for the CDR3 is TGTGCCATCAGTGAGGAACTAGCGGGATACGAGCAGTACTTC. Protein sequence: CAISEELAGYEQYF. The chain joins TRBV10-3 to TRBJ2-7; 10 positions agree with TRBD2. CDR3 length: 14 residues. The V segment lost 2 bases and the J segment 4 bases; nucleotides outside the gene matches: 2. Germline V gives CDR1 ENHRY, CDR2 SYGVKD.

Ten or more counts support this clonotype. Here the CDR3 reads CASSSGLAGPTGELFF. The CDR3 DNA follows: TGCGCCAGCAGCTCGGGACTAGCGGGACCCACCGGGGAGCTGTTTTTT. This chain connects TRBV5-1 to TRBJ2-2; 13 nucleotides align to TRBD2. Germline V lookup: CDR1 SGHRS, CDR2 YFSETQ. Losses at the gene ends were 3 bases for V and 4 bases for J; bases not matched to a gene: 3. The CDR3 consists of 16 residues.

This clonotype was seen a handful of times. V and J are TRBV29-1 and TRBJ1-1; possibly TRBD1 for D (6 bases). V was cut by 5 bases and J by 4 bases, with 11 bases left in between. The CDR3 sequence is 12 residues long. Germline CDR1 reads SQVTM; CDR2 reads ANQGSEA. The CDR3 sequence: CSVTGTGTEAFF. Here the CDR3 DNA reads TGCAGCGTTACAGGGACGGGCACTGAAGCTTTCTTT. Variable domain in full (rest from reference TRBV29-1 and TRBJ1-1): SAVISQKPSRDICQRGTSLTIQCQVDSQVTMMFWYRQQPGQSLTLIATANQGSEATYESGFVIDKFPISRPNLTFSTLTVSNMSPEDSSIYLCSVTGTGTEAFFGQGTRLTVV.

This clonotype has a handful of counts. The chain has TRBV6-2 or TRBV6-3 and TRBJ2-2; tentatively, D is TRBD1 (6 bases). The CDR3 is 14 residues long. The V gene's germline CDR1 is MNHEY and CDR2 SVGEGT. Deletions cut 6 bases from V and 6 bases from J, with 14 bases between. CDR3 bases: TGTGCCAGCAGGTTAACAGGGTTCCCCGGGGAGCTGTTTTTT. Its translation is CASRLTGFPGELFF.

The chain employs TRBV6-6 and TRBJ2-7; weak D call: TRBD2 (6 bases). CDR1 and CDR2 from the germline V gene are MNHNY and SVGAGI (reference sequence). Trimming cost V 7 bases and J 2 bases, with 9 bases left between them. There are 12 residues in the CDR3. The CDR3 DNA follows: TGTGCCAGCACTGCGGGAACCTACGAGCAGTACTTC. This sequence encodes CASTAGTYEQYF.

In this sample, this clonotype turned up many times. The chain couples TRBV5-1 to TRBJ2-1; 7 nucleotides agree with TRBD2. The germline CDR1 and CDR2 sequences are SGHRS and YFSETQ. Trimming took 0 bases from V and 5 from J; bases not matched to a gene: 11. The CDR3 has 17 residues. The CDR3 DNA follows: TGCGCCAGCAGCTTGGTGGGTTTGAGGGCGGGAGACAATGAGCAGTTCTTC. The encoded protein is CASSLVGLRAGDNEQFF.

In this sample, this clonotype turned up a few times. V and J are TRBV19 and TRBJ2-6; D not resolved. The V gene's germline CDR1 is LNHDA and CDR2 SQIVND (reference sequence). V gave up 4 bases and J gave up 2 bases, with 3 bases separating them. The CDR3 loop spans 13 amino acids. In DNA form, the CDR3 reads TGTGCCAGTAGTAGTACTGGGGCCAACGTCCTGACTTTC. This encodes CASSSTGANVLTF. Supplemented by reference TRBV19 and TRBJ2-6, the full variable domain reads DGGITQSPKYLFRKEGQNVTLSCEQNLNHDAMYWYRQDPGQGLRLIYYSQIVNDFQKGDIAEGYSVSREKKESFPLTVTSAQKNPTAFYLCASSSTGANVLTFGAGSRLTVL.

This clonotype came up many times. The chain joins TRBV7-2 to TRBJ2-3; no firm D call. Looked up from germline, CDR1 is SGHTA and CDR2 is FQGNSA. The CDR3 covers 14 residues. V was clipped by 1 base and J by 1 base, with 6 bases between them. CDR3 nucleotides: TGTGCCAGCAGCTTAGTGGGTCGCACAGATACGCAGTATTTT. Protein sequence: CASSLVGRTDTQYF. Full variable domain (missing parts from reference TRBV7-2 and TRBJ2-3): GAGVSQSPSNKVTEKGKDVELRCDPISGHTALYWYRQSLGQGLEFLIYFQGNSAPDKSGLPSDRFSAERTGGSVSTLTIQRTQQEDSAVYLCASSLVGRTDTQYFGPGTRLTVL.

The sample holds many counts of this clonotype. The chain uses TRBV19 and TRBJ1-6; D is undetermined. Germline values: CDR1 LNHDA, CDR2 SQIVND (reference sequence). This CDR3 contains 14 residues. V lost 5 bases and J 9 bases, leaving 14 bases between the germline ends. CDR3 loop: CASSRPGDSSPLHF. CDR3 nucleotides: TGTGCCAGTAGTCGGCCCGGGGATAGTTCACCCCTCCACTTT.

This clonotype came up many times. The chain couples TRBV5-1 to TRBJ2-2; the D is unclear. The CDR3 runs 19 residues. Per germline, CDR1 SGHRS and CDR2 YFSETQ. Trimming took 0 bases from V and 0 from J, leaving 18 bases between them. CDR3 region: CASSLVFERSEPNTGELFF. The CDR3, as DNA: TGCGCCAGCAGCTTGGTTTTCGAAAGGTCCGAGCCGAACACCGGGGAGCTGTTTTTT.

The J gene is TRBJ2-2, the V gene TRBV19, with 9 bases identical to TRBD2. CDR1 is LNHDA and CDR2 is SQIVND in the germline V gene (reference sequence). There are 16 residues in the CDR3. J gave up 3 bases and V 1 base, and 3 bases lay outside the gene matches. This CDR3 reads CASSIARGRDTGELFF. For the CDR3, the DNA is TGTGCCAGTAGTATAGCTCGCGGGAGGGACACCGGGGAGCTGTTTTTT. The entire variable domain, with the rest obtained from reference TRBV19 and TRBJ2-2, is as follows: DGGITQSPKYLFRKEGQNVTLSCEQNLNHDAMYWYRQDPGQGLRLIYYSQIVNDFQKGDIAEGYSVSREKKESFPLTVTSAQKNPTAFYLCASSIARGRDTGELFFGEGSRLTVL.

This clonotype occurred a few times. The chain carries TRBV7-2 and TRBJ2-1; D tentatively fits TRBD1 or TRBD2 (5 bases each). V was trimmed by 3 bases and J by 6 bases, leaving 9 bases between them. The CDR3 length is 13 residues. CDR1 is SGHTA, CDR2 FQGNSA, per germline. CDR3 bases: TGTGCCAGCAGCTTTGCAGGGACCAATGAGCAGTTCTTC. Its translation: CASSFAGTNEQFF.

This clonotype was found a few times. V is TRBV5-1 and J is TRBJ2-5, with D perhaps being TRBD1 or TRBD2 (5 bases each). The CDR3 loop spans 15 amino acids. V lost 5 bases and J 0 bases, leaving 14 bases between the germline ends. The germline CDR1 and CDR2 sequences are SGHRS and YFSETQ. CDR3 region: CASSQSGTDQETQYF. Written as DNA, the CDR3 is TGCGCCAGCAGTCAATCCGGGACCGACCAAGAGACCCAGTACTTC.

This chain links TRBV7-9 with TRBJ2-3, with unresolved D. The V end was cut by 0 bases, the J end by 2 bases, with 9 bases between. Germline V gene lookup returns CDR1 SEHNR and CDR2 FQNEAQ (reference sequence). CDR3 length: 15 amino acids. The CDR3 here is CASSLALVDTDTQYF. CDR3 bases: TGTGCCAGCAGCTTAGCCTTAGTAGACACAGATACGCAGTATTTT. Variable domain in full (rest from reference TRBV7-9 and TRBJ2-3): DTGVSQNPRHKITKRGQNVTFRCDPISEHNRLYWYRQTLGQGPEFLTYFQNEAQLEKSRLLSDRFSAERPKGSFSTLEIQRTEQGDSAMYLCASSLALVDTDTQYFGPGTRLTVL.

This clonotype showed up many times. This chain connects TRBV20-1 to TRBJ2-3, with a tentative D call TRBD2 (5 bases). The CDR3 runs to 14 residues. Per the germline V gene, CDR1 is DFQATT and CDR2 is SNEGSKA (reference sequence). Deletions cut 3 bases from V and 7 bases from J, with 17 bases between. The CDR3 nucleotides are TGCAGTGCTAGGGAGGCCCTACTTGAATATACGCAGTATTTT. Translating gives CSAREALLEYTQYF.

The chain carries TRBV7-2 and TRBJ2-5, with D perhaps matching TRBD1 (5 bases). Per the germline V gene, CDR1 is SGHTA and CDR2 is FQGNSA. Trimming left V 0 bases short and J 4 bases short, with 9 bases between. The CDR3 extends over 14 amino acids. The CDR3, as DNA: TGTGCCAGCAGCTTAGCGGGGCTTCTAGAGACCCAGTACTTC. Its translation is CASSLAGLLETQYF.

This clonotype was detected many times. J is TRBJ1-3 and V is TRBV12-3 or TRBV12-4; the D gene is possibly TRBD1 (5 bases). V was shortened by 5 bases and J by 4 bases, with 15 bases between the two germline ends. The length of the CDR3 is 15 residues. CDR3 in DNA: TGTGCCAGCAGTCCTCAGGGATCGCTGGGAAACACCATATATTTT. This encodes CASSPQGSLGNTIYF.

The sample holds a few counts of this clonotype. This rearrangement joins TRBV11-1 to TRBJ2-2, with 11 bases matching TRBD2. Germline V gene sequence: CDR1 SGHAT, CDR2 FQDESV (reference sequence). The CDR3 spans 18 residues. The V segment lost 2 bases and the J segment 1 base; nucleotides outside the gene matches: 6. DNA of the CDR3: TGTGCCAGCAGCTTACCACTAGCGGGGGACCTGAACACCGGGGAGCTGTTTTTT. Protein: CASSLPLAGDLNTGELFF.

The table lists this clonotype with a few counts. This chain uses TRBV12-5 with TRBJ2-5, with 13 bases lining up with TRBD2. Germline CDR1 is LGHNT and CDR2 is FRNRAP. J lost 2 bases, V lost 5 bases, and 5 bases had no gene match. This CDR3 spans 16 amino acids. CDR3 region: CASGQGLAGSQETQYF. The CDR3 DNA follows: TGTGCTAGTGGTCAGGGACTAGCGGGGTCACAAGAGACCCAGTACTTC.

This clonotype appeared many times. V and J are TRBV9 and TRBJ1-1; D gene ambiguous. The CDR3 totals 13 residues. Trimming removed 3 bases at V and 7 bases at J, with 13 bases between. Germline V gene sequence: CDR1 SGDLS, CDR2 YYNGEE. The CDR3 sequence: CASSAQSHDEAFF. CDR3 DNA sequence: TGTGCCAGCAGCGCCCAGAGCCACGATGAAGCTTTCTTT.

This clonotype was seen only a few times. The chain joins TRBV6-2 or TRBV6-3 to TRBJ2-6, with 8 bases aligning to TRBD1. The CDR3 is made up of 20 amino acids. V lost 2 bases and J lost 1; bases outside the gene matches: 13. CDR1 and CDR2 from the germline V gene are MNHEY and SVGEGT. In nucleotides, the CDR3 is TGTGCCAGCAGTTACCCCTCTGGGGCCAGACAGGGGTCTGGGGCCAACGTCCTGACTTTC. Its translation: CASSYPSGARQGSGANVLTF.

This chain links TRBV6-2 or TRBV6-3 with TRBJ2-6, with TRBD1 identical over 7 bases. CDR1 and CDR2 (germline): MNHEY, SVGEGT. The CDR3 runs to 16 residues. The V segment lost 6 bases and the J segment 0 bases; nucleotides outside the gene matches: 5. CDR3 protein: CASRQTGTSGANVLTF. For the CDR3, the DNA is TGTGCCAGCAGACAGACAGGGACCTCTGGGGCCAACGTCCTGACTTTC.

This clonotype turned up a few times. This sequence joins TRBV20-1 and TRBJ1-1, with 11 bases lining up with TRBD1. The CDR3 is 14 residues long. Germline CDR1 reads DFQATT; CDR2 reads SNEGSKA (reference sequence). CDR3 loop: CSRGTGGSYAEAFF. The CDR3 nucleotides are TGCAGCCGGGGGACAGGGGGTTCCTACGCTGAAGCTTTCTTT.

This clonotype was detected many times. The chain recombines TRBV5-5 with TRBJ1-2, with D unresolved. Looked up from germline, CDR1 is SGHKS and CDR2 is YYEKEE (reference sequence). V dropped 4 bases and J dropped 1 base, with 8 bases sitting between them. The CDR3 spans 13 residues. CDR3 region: CASSTPSNYGYTF. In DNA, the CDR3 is TGTGCCAGCAGCACACCAAGTAACTATGGCTACACCTTC.

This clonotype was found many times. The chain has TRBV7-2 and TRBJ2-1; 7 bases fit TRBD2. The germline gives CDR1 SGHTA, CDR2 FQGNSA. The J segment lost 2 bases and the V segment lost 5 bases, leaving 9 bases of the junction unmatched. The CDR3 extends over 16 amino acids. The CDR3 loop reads CASSITGTKAYNEQFF. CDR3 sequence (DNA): TGTGCCAGCAGCATTACCGGGACTAAAGCCTACAATGAGCAGTTCTTC.

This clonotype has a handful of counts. Here the CDR3 DNA reads TGTGCCAGCAGCTCCGGACAGGGCCTTCGAGCTTTCTTT. Residues: CASSSGQGLRAFF. This sequence joins TRBV7-9 and TRBJ1-1; TRBD1 agrees at 8 bases. The CDR3 loop spans 13 amino acids. Germline trimming cut 4 bases from V and 10 bases from J; bases unmatched to any gene: 8. The V gene's germline CDR1 is SEHNR and CDR2 FQNEAQ (reference sequence).

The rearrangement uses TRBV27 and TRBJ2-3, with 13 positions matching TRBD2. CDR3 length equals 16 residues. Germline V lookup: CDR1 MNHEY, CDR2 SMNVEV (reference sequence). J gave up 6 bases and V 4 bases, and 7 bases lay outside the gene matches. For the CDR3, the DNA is TGTGCCAGCAGTTCAACCCGGGGACTAGCGGGGGATACGCAGTATTTT. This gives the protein CASSSTRGLAGDTQYF.

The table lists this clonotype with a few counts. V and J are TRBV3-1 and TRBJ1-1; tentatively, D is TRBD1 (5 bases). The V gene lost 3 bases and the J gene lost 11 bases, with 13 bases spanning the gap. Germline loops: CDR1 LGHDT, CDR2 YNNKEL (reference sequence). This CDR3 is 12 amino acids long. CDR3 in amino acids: CASSQATVGAFF. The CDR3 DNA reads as TGTGCCAGCAGCCAGGCGACAGTAGGGGCTTTCTTT.

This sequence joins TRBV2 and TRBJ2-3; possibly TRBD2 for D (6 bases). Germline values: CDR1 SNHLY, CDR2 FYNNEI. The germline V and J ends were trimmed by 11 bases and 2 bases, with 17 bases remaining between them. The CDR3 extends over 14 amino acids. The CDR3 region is CAGRTGAATDTQYF. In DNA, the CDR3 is TGTGCCGGCCGTACGGGAGCGGCCACAGATACGCAGTATTTT.

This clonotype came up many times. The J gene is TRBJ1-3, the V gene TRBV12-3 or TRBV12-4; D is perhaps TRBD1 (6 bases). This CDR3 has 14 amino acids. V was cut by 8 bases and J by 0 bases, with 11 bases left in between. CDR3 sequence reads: CASRPGHSGNTIYF. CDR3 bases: TGTGCCAGCCGTCCGGGACACTCTGGAAACACCATATATTTT.